The entry below gives a single T cell receptor (beta chain) sequence along with its context. The CDR3 is 12 residues long. V lost 2 bases and J lost 9, with 8 bases in between. The entry originates in a study of CD8 T cells in ankylosing spondylitis. Using its own MiXCR run on the 5' RACE reads, TCRdb lists one record per CDR3 protein. The sample lists 200,000 to 250,000 distinct CDR3 sequences; approximately 24% were seen once. The sample consisted of blood, either unsorted or a sorted T cell fraction (not recorded which). The source of this sequence is a male donor with ankylosing spondylitis or in good health (not recorded which). The chain recombines TRBV12-3 or TRBV12-4 with TRBJ2-1; D not resolved. The CDR3, as DNA: TGTGCCAGCAGTTTAAAAAGGCTTGAGCAGTTCTTC. Translation: CASSLKRLEQFF.